This T cell receptor beta chain derives from a study of T-cell memory formation after mild COVID-19. Broader study findings: CM and EM subsets held most contracting CD4+ clones; EMRA held CD8+ ones. Day 37-peaking second-wave clones had unconfirmed SARS-CoV-2 specificity.

About this clonotype itself: Its antigen is not identified.

The V end was cut by 8 bases, the J end by 1 base, with 8 bases between. This CDR3 has 12 amino acids. Germline CDR1 and CDR2: MNHEY and SVGEGT. Amplification by 5'RACE using constant-segment primers produced TCR alpha and TCR beta cDNA libraries that carried sample barcodes and UMIs. One entry per CDR3 protein, called by TCRdb with MiXCR from the 5' RACE reads. The data show roughly 380,000 distinct CDR3 sequences, around 27% seen once. Sample: PBMCs or a T cell subset sorted from them (not recorded which). The TCR originated in an adult woman who had mild COVID-19 (a few samples of this study predate the infection). Cell type and time point are not known. The chain joins TRBV6-2 or TRBV6-3 to TRBJ2-5; D is tentatively TRBD1 or TRBD2 (5 bases each). This CDR3 is CASGGTQETQYF. The CDR3 region has the DNA TGTGCCAGCGGGGGTACCCAAGAGACCCAGTACTTC.